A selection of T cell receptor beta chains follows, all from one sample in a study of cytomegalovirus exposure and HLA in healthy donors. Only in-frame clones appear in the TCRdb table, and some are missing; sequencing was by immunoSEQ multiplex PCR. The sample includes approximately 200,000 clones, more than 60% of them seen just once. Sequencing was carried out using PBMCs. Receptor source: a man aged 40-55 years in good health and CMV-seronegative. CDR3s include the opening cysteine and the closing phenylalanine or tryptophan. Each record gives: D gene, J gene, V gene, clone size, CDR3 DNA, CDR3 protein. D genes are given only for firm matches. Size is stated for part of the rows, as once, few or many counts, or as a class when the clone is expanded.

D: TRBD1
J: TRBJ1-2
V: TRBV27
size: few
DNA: TGTGCCAGCAGTACCGGGACAGGGGCCTATGGCTACACCTTC
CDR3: CASSTGTGAYGYTF

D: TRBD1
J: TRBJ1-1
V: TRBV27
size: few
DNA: TGTGCCAGCAGTTTGTACAGGGGGAAGTCTGAAGCTTTCTTT
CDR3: CASSLYRGKSEAFF

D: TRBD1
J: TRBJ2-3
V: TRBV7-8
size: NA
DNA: TGTGCCAGCAGCTCCCCGGACAGGGAAGCAGATACGCAGTATTTT
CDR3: CASSSPDREADTQYF

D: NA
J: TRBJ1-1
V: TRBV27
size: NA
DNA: TGTGCCAGCAGTTTACAGGGTAATGGTTACACTGAAGCTTTCTTT
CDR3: CASSLQGNGYTEAFF

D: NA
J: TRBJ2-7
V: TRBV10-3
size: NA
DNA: TGTGCCATCAGTGAGAACAGGGTCTCCTGGGAGCAGTACTTC
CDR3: CAISENRVSWEQYF

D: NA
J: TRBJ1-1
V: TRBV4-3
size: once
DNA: TGCGCCAGCAGCAGACAGGAGAACACTGAAGCTTTCTTT
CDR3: CASSRQENTEAFF

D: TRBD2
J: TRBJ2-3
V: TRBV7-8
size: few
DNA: TGTGCCAGCAGCTCGGGGACTAGCGGGAGGGCCAGGGTCACAGATACGCAGTATTTT
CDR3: CASSSGTSGRARVTDTQYF

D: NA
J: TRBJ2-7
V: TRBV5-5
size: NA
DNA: TGTGCCAGCAGCTTGCCGGGGTCGGGCGAGCAGTACTTC
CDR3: CASSLPGSGEQYF

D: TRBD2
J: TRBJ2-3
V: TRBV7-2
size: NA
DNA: TGTGCCAGCAGCTTCGATCGGTCTAGCGGGATATCCACAGATACGCAGTATTTT
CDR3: CASSFDRSSGISTDTQYF

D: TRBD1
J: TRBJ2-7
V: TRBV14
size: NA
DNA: TGTGCCAGCAGCCCGGGACAGGGGGCTTTGTACGAGCAGTACTTC
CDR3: CASSPGQGALYEQYF

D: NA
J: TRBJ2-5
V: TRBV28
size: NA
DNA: TGTGCCAGCAGTTTACAGGGTGCACAAGAGACCCAGTACTTC
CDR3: CASSLQGAQETQYF

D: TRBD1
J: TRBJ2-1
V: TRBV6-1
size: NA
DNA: TGTGCCAGCAGTGAAGCGACACCGGGACAGGGGAAGTTTGAGCAGTTCTTC
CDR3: CASSEATPGQGKFEQFF

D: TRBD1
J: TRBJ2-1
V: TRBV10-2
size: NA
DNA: TGCGCCAGCAGTGAGACGAATCGACAGGGTGGGAATGAGCAGTTCTTC
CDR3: CASSETNRQGGNEQFF

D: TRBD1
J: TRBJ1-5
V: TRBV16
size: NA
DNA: TGTGCCAGCAGCCCCCGTCCGGGACAGGGTGATGGGCAGCCCCAGCATTTT
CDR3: CASSPRPGQGDGQPQHF

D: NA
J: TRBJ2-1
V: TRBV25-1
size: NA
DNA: TGTGCCAGCAGTCCTGGGCGGGAGTTTGTTCAGGGGGAGCAGTTCTTC
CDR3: CASSPGREFVQGEQFF

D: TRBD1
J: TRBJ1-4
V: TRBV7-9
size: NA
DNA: TGTGCCAGCAGCAAAGGACAGGGTGGTCGGGAAAAACTGTTTTTT
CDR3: CASSKGQGGREKLFF

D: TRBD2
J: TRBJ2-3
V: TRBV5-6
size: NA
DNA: TGTGCCAGCAGGGGACTAGCCCAGGCAGATACGCAGTATTTT
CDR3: CASRGLAQADTQYF

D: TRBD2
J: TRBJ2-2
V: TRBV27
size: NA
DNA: TGTGCCACGGGACTAGCGGGAGATCCGAACACCGGGGAGCTGTTTTTT
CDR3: CATGLAGDPNTGELFF

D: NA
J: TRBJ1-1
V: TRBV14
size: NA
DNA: TGTGCCAGCAGCCAACAAACAGATTTGAACACTGAAGCTTTCTTT
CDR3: CASSQQTDLNTEAFF

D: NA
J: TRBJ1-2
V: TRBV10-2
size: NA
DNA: TGCGCCAGCTCAGGGTTCCTCAACAATGGCTACACCTTC
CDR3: CASSGFLNNGYTF

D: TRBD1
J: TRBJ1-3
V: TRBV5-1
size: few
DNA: TGCGCCAGCAGCTTGGTTGGACAGGGGCCGTTCTCTGGAAACACCATATATTTT
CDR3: CASSLVGQGPFSGNTIYF

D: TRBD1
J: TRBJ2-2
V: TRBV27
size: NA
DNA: TGTGCCAGCAGTTTAGTAGGGGGCATCACCGGGGAGCTGTTTTTT
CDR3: CASSLVGGITGELFF

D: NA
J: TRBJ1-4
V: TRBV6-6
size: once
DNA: TGTGCCAGCAGTTTCTTAGAGAATGAAAAACTGTTTTTT
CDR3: CASSFLENEKLFF

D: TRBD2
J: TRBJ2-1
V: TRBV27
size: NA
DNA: TGTGCCAGCAGTTCAGGGACTAGCGGGAATGAGCAGTTCTTC
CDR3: CASSSGTSGNEQFF

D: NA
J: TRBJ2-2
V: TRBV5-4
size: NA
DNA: TGTGCCAGCCAAGGGGCCAGTCACACCGGGGAGCTGTTTTTT
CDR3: CASQGASHTGELFF

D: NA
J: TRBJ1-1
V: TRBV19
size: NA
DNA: TGTGCCAGTAGTATTCCATTCCATGAAGCTTTCTTT
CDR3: CASSIPFHEAFF

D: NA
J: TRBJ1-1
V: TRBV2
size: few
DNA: TGTGCCAGCAGTGAAGAGAGGCTGCTTAAGGGGATTGAAGCTTTCTTT
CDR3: CASSEERLLKGIEAFF

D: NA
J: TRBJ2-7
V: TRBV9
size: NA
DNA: TGTGCCAGCGGCAGGACTGCGAGCTCCTACGAGCAGTACTTC
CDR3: CASGRTASSYEQYF

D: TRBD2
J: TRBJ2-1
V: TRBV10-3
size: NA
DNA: TGTGCCATCAGCTTAGCGGGAGGAAGCTCCTACAATGAGCAGTTCTTC
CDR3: CAISLAGGSSYNEQFF

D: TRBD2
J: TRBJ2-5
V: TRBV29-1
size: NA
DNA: TGCAGCGTTGGACTAGCGGGGGGGAGAGAGACCCAGTACTTC
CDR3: CSVGLAGGRETQYF

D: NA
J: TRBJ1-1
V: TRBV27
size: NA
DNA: TGTGCCAGCAGCCCCTACGGGGGGCGGATGAACACTGAAGCTTTCTTT
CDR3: CASSPYGGRMNTEAFF

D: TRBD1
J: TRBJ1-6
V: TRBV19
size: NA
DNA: TGTGCCAGTAGTATAATCGATGGACAGGGAAATTCACCCCTCCACTTT
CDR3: CASSIIDGQGNSPLHF

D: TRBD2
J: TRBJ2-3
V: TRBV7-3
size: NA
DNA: TGTGCCAGCAGCCCTGGACTAGCGGGAGGGGTGGATACGCAGTATTTT
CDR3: CASSPGLAGGVDTQYF

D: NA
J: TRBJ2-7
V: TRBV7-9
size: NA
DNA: TGTGCCAGCAGCTTAGAAGAACCGGGACAAGGCTACGAGCAGTACTTC
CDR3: CASSLEEPGQGYEQYF

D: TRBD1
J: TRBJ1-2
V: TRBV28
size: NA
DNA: TGTGCCAGCAGTTTGGGGACAGGGCGGGGTGGCTACACCTTC
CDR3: CASSLGTGRGGYTF

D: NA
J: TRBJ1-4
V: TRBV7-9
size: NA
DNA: TGTGCCAGCAGGCGGGGACCTAATGAAAAACTGTTTTTT
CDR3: CASRRGPNEKLFF